This T cell receptor (beta chain) stems from a study of T cells in localized non-small cell lung cancer. Overall study findings and caveats: Uninvolved adjacent lung showed higher T cell clonality than tumor. Analysis by sequencing included only one tumor region, so heterogeneity remains possible. A denser population of T cells in blood accompanied longer overall survival.

Here immunoSEQ multiplex PCR was the method, and the copy in TCRdb shows in-frame clones only, minus some. This table holds 30,000 to 40,000 clones, roughly 90% found once. V lost 2 bases to trimming and J lost 6 bases, with 19 bases between them. This CDR3 contains 15 residues. Germline V gene lookup returns CDR1 GTSNPN and CDR2 SVGIG (reference sequence). Regarding this clone: Its antigen is undetermined.

The chain couples TRBV30 to TRBJ1-1; tentatively, D is TRBD1 (5 bases). This clonotype was sampled from a man aged 40 to 75 with stage I lung adenocarcinoma. This specimen was peripheral blood, taken before any cancer treatment. CDR3 residues: CAWSRDRFALAEAFF. CDR3 in DNA: TGTGCCTGGAGTCGGGACCGTTTTGCGCTCGCTGAAGCTTTCTTT.